This TCR beta chain came from a study of shared clonotypes between healthy human individuals. The overall study: CD4 naive and CD4 memory each took three plates per donor, while CD8 naive took two and CD8 memory one. Points from the study as a whole: Sampling covered nothing but blood. Tissue TCR repertoires likely differ from those found in blood.

The assay ran at deep level. Clones were read by immunoSEQ multiplex PCR, and TCRdb kept only the in-frame ones, dropping some. The sample includes about 2.3 million clones, roughly 93% of them seen just once. A word on this clone: The antigen is undetermined.

The sequenced sample consisted of naive CD4+ T cells from PBMCs. The subset was: CD45RA+ positively selected. The TCR was taken from a man between 18 and 29 years old in good health. Some clones in this sample may be carry-over from other donors' samples.

CDR3: CASRSDSGSYEQYF. In DNA, the CDR3 is TGTGCCAGCCGATCCGATAGCGGGAGTTACGAGCAGTACTTC. V gene TRBV25-1 combines with J gene TRBJ2-7; 9 positions match TRBD2. V trimming: 8 bases; J trimming: 4 bases; junction bases outside the gene matches: 9. Germline loops: CDR1 MGHDK, CDR2 SYGVNS. The CDR3 totals 14 residues.